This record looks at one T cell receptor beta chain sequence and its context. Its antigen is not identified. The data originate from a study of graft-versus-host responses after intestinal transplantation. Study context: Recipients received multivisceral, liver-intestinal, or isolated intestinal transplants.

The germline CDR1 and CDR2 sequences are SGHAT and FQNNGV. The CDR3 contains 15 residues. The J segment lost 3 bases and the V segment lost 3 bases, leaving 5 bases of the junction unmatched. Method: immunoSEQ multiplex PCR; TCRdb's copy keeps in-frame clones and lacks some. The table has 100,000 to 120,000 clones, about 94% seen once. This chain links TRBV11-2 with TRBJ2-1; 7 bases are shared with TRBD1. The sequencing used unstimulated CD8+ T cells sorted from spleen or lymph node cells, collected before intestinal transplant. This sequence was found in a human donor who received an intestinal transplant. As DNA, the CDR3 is TGTGCCAGCAGCTTCACAGGGGACGACTACAATGAGCAGTTCTTC. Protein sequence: CASSFTGDDYNEQFF. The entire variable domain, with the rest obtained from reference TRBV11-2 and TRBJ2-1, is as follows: EAGVAQSPRYKIIEKRQSVAFWCNPISGHATLYWYQQILGQGPKLLIQFQNNGVVDDSQLPKDRFSAERLKGVDSTLKIQPAKLEDSAVYLCASSFTGDDYNEQFFGPGTRLTVL.